The next 20 T cell receptor beta chains were all read from a single sample in a study of T cell clonality in common variable immunodeficiency. Study-level results: Fewer deletions and N-nucleotide insertions were reportedly seen in common variable immunodeficiency TCR beta sequences.

Data came from immunoSEQ multiplex PCR; TCRdb stores just in-frame clones and leaves some out. This sample has about 25,000 clones, each found more than once. What these receptors recognize is not known. Sequencing was done on a sample of peripheral blood mononuclear cells. The receptors come from a human donor with common variable immunodeficiency.

About this clone: Coverage ceases 3 residues before the CDR3 finishes, and the germline J gene fills in the end. The V gene is TRBV6-1, the J gene TRBJ1-2; 9 bases agree with TRBD1. The CDR3 covers 15 residues. Per germline, CDR1 MNHNS and CDR2 SASEGT. The sequenced part of the CDR3 DNA is TGTGCCAGCAGTGCCGGGACAGGGTCCCCCTGGGGC. Protein sequence: CASSAGTGSPWG. The entire CDR3 is CASSAGTGSPWGYTF.

This clone was recorded at least ten times. The sequenced fragment ends 3 residues before the CDR3 boundary, so the rest is inferred from the germline J gene. The V gene is TRBV14, the J gene TRBJ1-4, with 8 positions matching TRBD1. The CDR3 totals 16 residues. Germline V lookup: CDR1 SGHDN, CDR2 FVKESK. J was trimmed by 7 bases and V by 1 base; bases with no gene match: 8. CDR3 loop: CASSQVENRGIEKLFF. CDR3 DNA (partial): TGTGCCAGCAGCCAAGTCGAGAACAGGGGGATTGAAAAA.

This clone was found a few times. The CDR3 loop reads CASSIPGGNTGELFF. The CDR3 bases that were read are TGTGCCAGTAGTATCCCAGGGGGCAACACCGGGGAG. The rearrangement links TRBV19 to TRBJ2-2, with TRBD1 matching over 8 bases. With the read ending 3 residues before the CDR3 end, the germline J gene is used to fill in that end. CDR3 length: 15 residues. From germline, CDR1 is LNHDA and CDR2 SQIVND (reference sequence). The ends lost 3 bases at V and 2 bases at J; junction bases unmatched: 2.

Remarks on this clone: The CDR3 goes on 3 residues after the read ends, and that part is filled in from the germline J gene. The chain joins TRBV5-1 to TRBJ2-7; weak D call: TRBD1 (5 bases). The germline V gene encodes CDR1 SGHRS and CDR2 YFSETQ. The V gene lost 2 bases and the J gene lost 4 bases, with 22 bases spanning the gap. The CDR3 is made up of 17 amino acids. CDR3 bases read: TGCGCCAGCAGCTTCAGGGTCCGGCAGTCAGAGCCGTACGAG. Amino acids: CASSFRVRQSEPYE. The entire CDR3 protein is CASSFRVRQSEPYEQYF.

This clone was recorded a few times. The read finishes 3 residues shy of the CDR3 end, and the germline J gene is used to complete it. The chain recombines TRBV7-3 with TRBJ1-1, with 7 bases fitting TRBD1. This CDR3 spans 14 amino acids. V dropped 3 bases and J dropped 5; count of bases not matched to a gene: 6. Germline values: CDR1 SGHTA, CDR2 FQGTGA. The part of the CDR3 DNA that was read is TGTGCCAGCAGCTTCCAAGGGACAGAAACTGAA. Amino acid sequence: CASSFQGTETE. The CDR3, in full, reads CASSFQGTETEAFF.

As regards this clone: The read ends 3 residues early relative to the CDR3; the germline J gene fills the gap. The chain employs TRBV5-6 and TRBJ2-3; D might be TRBD2 (6 bases). Germline CDR1 is SGHDT and CDR2 is YYEEEE. The CDR3 runs to 15 residues. V was trimmed by 3 bases and J by 1 base, leaving 12 bases between them. The CDR3 loop reads CASSWGDFRTDTQYF. The sequenced CDR3 bases are TGTGCCAGCAGCTGGGGGGACTTTCGCACAGATACG. The full variable domain, in which reference TRBV5-6 and TRBJ2-3 provide the parts outside the CDR3, is DAGVTQSPTHLIKTRGQQVTLRCSPKSGHDTVSWYQQALGQGPQFIFQYYEEEERQRGNFPDRFSGHQFPNYSSELNVNALLLGDSALYLCASSWGDFRTDTQYFGPGTRLTVL.

In this sample, this clone turned up many times. The read falls 3 residues short of the CDR3 end, and the missing part is taken from the germline J gene. V and J are TRBV5-1 and TRBJ1-4; tentatively, D is TRBD1 (5 bases). Looked up from germline, CDR1 is SGHRS and CDR2 is YFSETQ. The V and J ends lost 1 base and 6 bases respectively, with 13 bases between them. This CDR3 region has 15 residues. Partial CDR3 DNA: TGCGCCAGCAGCTTGATGGGGGGTTGGGATGAAAAA. The encoded protein is CASSLMGGWDEK. The full CDR3 is CASSLMGGWDEKLFF.

This clone turned up a few times. The read stops 3 residues short of the end of the CDR3; the missing end is completed from the germline J gene. The chain links TRBV2 to TRBJ1-1; perhaps TRBD1 as D (6 bases). The CDR3 has 12 residues. In germline, CDR1 is SNHLY, CDR2 FYNNEI. Trimming removed 7 bases at V and 6 bases at J, with 12 bases between. The CDR3 here is CASIRRTAEAFF. The CDR3 bases that were read are TGTGCCAGCATACGGAGGACAGCTGAA.

This clone has just a few counts. The read ends 3 residues shy of where the CDR3 ends; the end is completed using the germline J gene. The rearrangement links TRBV2 to TRBJ1-1; TRBD1 is a possible D gene (6 bases). The V gene lost 6 bases and the J gene lost 4 bases, with 12 bases spanning the gap. This CDR3 comprises 13 residues. Looked up from germline, CDR1 is SNHLY and CDR2 is FYNNEI. The DNA read from the CDR3 is TGTGCCAGCAGGCGGGCAGGGGCCACTGAA. This translates into CASRRAGATE. In full, the CDR3 is CASRRAGATEAFF.

On this clone: The read ends 3 residues shy of where the CDR3 ends; the end is completed using the germline J gene. V is TRBV30 and J is TRBJ1-6, with 7 nucleotides matching TRBD1. Germline V gene sequence: CDR1 GTSNPN, CDR2 SVGIG (reference sequence). Trimming at V came to 7 bases and at J to 5 bases, leaving 14 bases not matched to a gene. The CDR3 runs 16 residues. The CDR3 is CASKIGSGGNNSPLHF. CDR3 DNA, as far as it was read: TGTGCCTCCAAAATCGGATCAGGGGGAAATAATTCACCC.

This clone was detected a few times. With the read ending 3 residues before the CDR3 end, the germline J gene is used to fill in that end. V gene TRBV7-8 combines with J gene TRBJ2-7; TRBD2 agrees at 10 bases. Unmatched junction bases numbered 7, after V lost 2 bases and J lost 6 bases. The germline CDR1 and CDR2 sequences are SGHVS and FQNEAQ. The CDR3 sequence is 15 residues long. The sequenced CDR3 bases are TGTGCCAGCAGCTTAAGTAGGCTAGCGGGGGTCGAG. This encodes CASSLSRLAGVE. The whole CDR3 region reads CASSLSRLAGVEQYF.

This clone has ten or more counts. The read ends 3 residues shy of where the CDR3 ends; the end is completed using the germline J gene. The chain is built from TRBV7-9 and TRBJ1-2; D not certain. V lost 5 bases to trimming and J lost 2 bases, with 15 bases between them. The CDR3 contains 15 residues. Germline CDR1 reads SEHNR; CDR2 reads FQNEAQ (reference sequence). The CDR3 bases that were read are TGTGCCAGCAGCGGACCCGGGCTAGCGAACTATGGC. It codes for CASSGPGLANYG. The entire CDR3 protein is CASSGPGLANYGYTF.

This clone was picked up many times. The sequence runs out 3 residues before the end of the CDR3; the remainder is reconstructed from the germline J gene. The chain combines TRBV5-1 with TRBJ2-5; 8 bases map to TRBD1. Germline V gene data show CDR1 as SGHRS and CDR2 as YFSETQ. The CDR3 consists of 15 residues. Losses at the gene ends were 9 bases for V and 5 bases for J; bases not matched to a gene: 15. The CDR3 spells CATRQGQVTMETQYF. The CDR3 DNA, read in part, is TGCGCCACCAGACAGGGGCAGGTCACCATGGAGACC.

The CDR3: CASSPSFGGTEAFF. The CDR3 DNA, read in part, is TGTGCCAGTAGTCCCTCATTCGGGGGCACTGAA. The chain employs TRBV19 and TRBJ1-1, with D possibly matching TRBD1 (5 bases). The sequenced fragment ends 3 residues before the CDR3 boundary, so the rest is inferred from the germline J gene. The CDR3 has 14 residues. V was trimmed by 5 bases and J by 4 bases, leaving 14 bases between them. CDR1 LNHDA and CDR2 SQIVND come from the germline V gene (reference sequence). The full variable domain, completed using reference TRBV19 and TRBJ1-1, is DGGITQSPKYLFRKEGQNVTLSCEQNLNHDAMYWYRQDPGQGLRLIYYSQIVNDFQKGDIAEGYSVSREKKESFPLTVTSAQKNPTAFYLCASSPSFGGTEAFFGQGTRLTVV.

About this clone: The CDR3 end lies 3 residues beyond the end of the read and is filled in from the germline J gene. The J gene is TRBJ2-5, the V gene TRBV6-1; TRBD2 agrees at 9 bases. The CDR3 extends over 15 amino acids. V trimming: 4 bases; J trimming: 2 bases; junction bases outside the gene matches: 5. Germline V gives CDR1 MNHNS, CDR2 SASEGT. The CDR3 sequence is CASSGLSGGQETQYF. Partial CDR3 DNA: TGTGCCAGCAGTGGGCTCAGCGGGGGGCAAGAGACC.

A remark on this clone: Read sequence stops 3 residues before the CDR3 end, and the germline J gene provides the missing end. The chain links TRBV6-2 or TRBV6-3 to TRBJ2-1; maybe TRBD1 (6 bases). V gave up 6 bases and J gave up 8 bases, with 17 bases separating them. This CDR3 comprises 14 residues. The germline V gene encodes CDR1 MNHEY and CDR2 SVGEGT. The sequenced CDR3 bases are TGTGCCAGCAGCTTTACTACAGGGTCCCATGAG. Amino acid sequence: CASSFTTGSHE. The whole CDR3 sequence is CASSFTTGSHEQFF.

Remarks on this clone: The read ends 3 residues shy of where the CDR3 ends; the end is completed using the germline J gene. This rearrangement joins TRBV7-8 to TRBJ2-1; 11 nucleotides match TRBD2. CDR1 SGHVS and CDR2 FQNEAQ come from the germline V gene. J gave up 6 bases and V 5 bases, and 9 bases lay outside the gene matches. The CDR3 contains 16 residues. CDR3 loop: CASSPRGGLAGNEQFF. CDR3 bases read: TGTGCCAGCAGCCCGCGGGGAGGACTAGCGGGCAATGAG.

In this sample, this clone turned up a few times. An end of the junction does not agree with germline; a read error may underlie this. The read falls 3 residues short of the CDR3 end, and the missing part is taken from the germline J gene. The chain has TRBV7-9 and TRBJ2-1; no clear D. CDR1 and CDR2 from the germline V gene are SEHNR and FQNEAQ (reference sequence). This CDR3 is 13 amino acids long. The CDR3 reads CSSSLRPNDEQFF. Partial CDR3 DNA: TGTTCCAGCAGCTTGCGGCCCAACGATGAG.

Concerning this clone itself: The CDR3 end is not reached by the read, which stops 3 residues before it; the germline J gene fills it in. V gene TRBV7-9 combines with J gene TRBJ1-2; D remains ambiguous. The germline V gene has CDR1 SEHNR and CDR2 FQNEAQ (reference sequence). The CDR3 is made up of 14 amino acids. Here the CDR3 reads CASSLVGRDNSYTF. Partial CDR3 DNA: TGTGCCAGCAGCTTAGTTGGTAGAGACAACAGC.

This clone was counted between two and nine times. CDR3 DNA (partial): TGCGCCAGCAGCTCAGGGACTAACCCGGGTCGCGAG. Amino acids: CASSSGTNPGRE. The whole CDR3 is CASSSGTNPGREQYF. This rearrangement joins TRBV5-1 to TRBJ2-7, with TRBD2 matching over 7 bases. The read ends 3 residues early relative to the CDR3; the germline J gene fills the gap. This CDR3 is built from 15 residues. Germline CDR1 and CDR2: SGHRS and YFSETQ. After removal of 3 bases from V and 6 bases from J, the junction contained 12 bases not matched to a gene.